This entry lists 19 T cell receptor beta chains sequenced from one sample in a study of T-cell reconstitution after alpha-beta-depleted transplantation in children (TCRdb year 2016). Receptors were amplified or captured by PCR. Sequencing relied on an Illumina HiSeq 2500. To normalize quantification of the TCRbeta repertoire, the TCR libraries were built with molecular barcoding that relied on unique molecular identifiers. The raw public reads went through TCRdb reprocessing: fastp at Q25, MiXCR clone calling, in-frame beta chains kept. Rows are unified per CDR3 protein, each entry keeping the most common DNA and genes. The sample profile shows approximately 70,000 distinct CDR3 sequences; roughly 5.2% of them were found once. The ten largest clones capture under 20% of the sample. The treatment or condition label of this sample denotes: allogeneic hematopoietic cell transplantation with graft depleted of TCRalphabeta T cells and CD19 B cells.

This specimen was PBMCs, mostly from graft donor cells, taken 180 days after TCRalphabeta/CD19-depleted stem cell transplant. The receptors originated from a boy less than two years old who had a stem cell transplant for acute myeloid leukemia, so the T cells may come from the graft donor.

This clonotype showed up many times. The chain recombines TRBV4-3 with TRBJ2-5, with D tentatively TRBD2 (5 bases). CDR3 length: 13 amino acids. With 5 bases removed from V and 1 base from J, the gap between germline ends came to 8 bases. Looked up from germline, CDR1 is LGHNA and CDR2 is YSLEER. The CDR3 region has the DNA TGCGCCAGCAGCGCTAGCCTCCAAGAGACCCAGTACTTC. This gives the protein CASSASLQETQYF.

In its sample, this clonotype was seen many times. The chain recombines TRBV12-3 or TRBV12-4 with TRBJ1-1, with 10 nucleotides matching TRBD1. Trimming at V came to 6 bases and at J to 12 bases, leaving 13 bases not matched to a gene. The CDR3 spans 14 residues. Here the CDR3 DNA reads TGTGCCAGCAGCCCGACCCCCGGGACAGGGGCCCCTTTCTTT. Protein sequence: CASSPTPGTGAPFF.

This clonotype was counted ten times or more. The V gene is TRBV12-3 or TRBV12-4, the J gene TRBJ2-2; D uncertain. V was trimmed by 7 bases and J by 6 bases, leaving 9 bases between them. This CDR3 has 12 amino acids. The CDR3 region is CASTSAAGELFF. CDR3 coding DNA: TGTGCCAGCACCTCCGCGGCCGGGGAGCTGTTTTTT.

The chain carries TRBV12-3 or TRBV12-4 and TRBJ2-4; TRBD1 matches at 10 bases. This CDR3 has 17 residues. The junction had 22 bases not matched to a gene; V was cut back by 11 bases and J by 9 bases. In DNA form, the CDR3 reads TGTGCCTTCAGTTTCACCCGGGACAGGGGAAAAGTGAGCATTCAGTACTTC. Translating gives CAFSFTRDRGKVSIQYF.

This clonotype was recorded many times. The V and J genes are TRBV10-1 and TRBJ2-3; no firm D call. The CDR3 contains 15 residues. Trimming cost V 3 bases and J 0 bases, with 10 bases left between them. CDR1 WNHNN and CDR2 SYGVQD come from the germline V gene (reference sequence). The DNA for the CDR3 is TGCGCCAGCAGTGAAGGTATAGCTAGCACAGATACGCAGTATTTT. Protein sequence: CASSEGIASTDTQYF.

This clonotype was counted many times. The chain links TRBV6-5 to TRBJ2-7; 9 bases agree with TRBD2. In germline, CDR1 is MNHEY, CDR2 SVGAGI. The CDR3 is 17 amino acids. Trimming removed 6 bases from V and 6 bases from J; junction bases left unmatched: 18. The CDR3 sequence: CASSHGGGGGEAIEQYF. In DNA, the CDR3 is TGTGCCAGCAGCCACGGAGGGGGCGGGGGGGAGGCTATCGAGCAGTACTTC.

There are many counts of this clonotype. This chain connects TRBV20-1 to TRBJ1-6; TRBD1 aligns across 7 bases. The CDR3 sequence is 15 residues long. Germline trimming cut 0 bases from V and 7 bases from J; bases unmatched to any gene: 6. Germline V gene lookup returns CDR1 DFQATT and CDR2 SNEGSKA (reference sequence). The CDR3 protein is CSARDRQGGNSPLHF. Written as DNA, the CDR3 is TGCAGTGCTAGAGATCGACAGGGCGGCAATTCACCCCTCCACTTT.

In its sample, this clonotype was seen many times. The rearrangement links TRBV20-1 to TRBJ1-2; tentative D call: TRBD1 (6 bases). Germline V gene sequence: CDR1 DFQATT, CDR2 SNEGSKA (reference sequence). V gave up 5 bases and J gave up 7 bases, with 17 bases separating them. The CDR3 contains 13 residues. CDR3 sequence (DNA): TGCAGTGCTCTCCGGGACAACGCTTCTGGCTACACCTTC. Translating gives CSALRDNASGYTF.

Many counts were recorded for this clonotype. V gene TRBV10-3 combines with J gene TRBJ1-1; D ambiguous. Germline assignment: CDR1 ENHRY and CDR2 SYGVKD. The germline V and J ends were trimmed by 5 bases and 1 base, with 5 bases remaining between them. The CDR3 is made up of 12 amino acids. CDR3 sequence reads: CAISLQNTEAFF. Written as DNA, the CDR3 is TGTGCCATCAGTTTACAGAACACTGAAGCTTTCTTT.

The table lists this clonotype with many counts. CDR3 nucleotides: TGCGCCAGCAGCCCTGGACAGTCGAATAATTCACCCCTCCACTTT. This encodes CASSPGQSNNSPLHF. This chain connects TRBV4-3 to TRBJ1-6; perhaps TRBD1 as D (6 bases). This CDR3 spans 15 amino acids. The ends were cut back, 4 bases at V and 5 bases at J, with 12 bases in the middle. Germline CDR1 is LGHNA and CDR2 is YSLEER.

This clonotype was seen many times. The CDR3 nucleotides are TGTGCCAGCAGCTTAGATCGGGGGGGACCTTACGAGCAGTACGTC. Translating gives CASSLDRGGPYEQYV. The chain carries TRBV7-2 and TRBJ2-7; 8 positions agree with TRBD2. CDR3 size: 15 residues. Germline V gives CDR1 SGHTA, CDR2 FQGNSA. V gave up 1 base and J gave up 4 bases; unmatched junction bases: 6.

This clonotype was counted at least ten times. CDR3 DNA sequence: TGTGCCAGCAGCCCGGGCCCCCAAGATACGCAGTATTTT. Its protein is CASSPGPQDTQYF. The chain links TRBV12-3 or TRBV12-4 to TRBJ2-3; D uncertain. V lost 6 bases and J lost 5, with 12 bases in between. This CDR3 spans 13 amino acids.

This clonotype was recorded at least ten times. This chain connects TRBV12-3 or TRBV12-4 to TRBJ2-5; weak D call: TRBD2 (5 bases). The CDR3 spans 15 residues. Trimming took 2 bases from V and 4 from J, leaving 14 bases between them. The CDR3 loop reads CASSLRPRGPETQYF. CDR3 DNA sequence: TGTGCCAGCAGTTTAAGGCCCCGGGGTCCAGAGACCCAGTACTTC.

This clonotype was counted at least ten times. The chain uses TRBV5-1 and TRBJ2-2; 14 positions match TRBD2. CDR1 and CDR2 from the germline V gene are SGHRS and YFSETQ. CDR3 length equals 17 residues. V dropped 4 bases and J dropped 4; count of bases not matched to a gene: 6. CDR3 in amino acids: CASSGGLAGVPTGELFF. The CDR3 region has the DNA TGCGCCAGCAGCGGGGGACTAGCGGGGGTCCCCACCGGGGAGCTGTTTTTT.

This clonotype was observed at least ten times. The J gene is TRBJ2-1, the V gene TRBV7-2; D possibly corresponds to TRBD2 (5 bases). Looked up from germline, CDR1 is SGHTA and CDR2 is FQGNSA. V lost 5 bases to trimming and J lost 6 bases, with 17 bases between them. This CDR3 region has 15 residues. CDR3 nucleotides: TGTGCCAGCAGCCGCGACCAAGTTGGAGGCAATGAGCAGTTCTTC. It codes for CASSRDQVGGNEQFF.

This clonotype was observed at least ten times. The CDR3 DNA sequence: TGCAGCGTTGAAGAGTATCGCGTACACTATGGCTACACCTTC. Its protein is CSVEEYRVHYGYTF. The genes are TRBV29-1 and TRBJ1-2, with unresolved D. The V end lost 0 bases, the J end lost 3 bases, and 11 bases lay between the germline ends. Germline V lookup: CDR1 SQVTM, CDR2 ANQGSEA. There are 14 residues in the CDR3.

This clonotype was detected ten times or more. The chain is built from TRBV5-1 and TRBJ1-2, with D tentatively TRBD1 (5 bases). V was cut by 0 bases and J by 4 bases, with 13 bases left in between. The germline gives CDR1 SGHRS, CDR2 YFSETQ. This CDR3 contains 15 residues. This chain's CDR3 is CASSLGTTDLYGYTF. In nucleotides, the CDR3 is TGCGCCAGCAGCTTGGGAACGACAGATCTCTATGGCTACACCTTC.

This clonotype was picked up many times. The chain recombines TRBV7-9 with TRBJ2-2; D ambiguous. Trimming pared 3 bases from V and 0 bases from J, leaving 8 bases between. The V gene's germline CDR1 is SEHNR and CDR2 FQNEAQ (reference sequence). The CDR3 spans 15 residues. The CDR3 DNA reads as TGTGCCAGCAGCTTCTGGCTACCGAACACCGGGGAGCTGTTTTTT. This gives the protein CASSFWLPNTGELFF.

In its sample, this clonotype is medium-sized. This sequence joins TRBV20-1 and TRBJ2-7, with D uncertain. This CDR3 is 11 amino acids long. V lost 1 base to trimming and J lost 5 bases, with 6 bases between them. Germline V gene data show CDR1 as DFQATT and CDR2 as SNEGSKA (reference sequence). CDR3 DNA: TGCAGTGCTAGAGTGTTTGACGAGCAGTACGTC. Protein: CSARVFDEQYV.